The entry that follows covers one TCR beta chain sequence. As yet, its antigen is unknown. This entry belongs to a study of vaccination and CD4 T cells after COVID-19. Study-level background: Post-vaccine specimens were obtained a median roughly 74 days after dose two (range 14 to 241). Overlapping SARS-CoV-2, HCoV-NL63, HCoV-OC43 and HCoV-229E spike peptides were used to stimulate cells.

Treatment in this sample: approximately 10-day PBMC culture with coronavirus spike peptide pools or control peptides (ViraFEST assay). Positive SARS-CoV-2 PCR tests in convalescent patients dated from March to December 2020, pre-Alpha, Beta and Delta. V was trimmed by 3 bases and J by 4 bases, leaving 7 bases between them. From germline, CDR1 is SGHRS and CDR2 YFSETQ. The CDR3 length is 12 residues. Researchers used the Oncomine TCR Beta short-read assay to sequence DNA from cultured CD4+ T cells. MiXCR, run by TCRdb on the PCR reads, gives a single entry per CDR3 protein. The sample contains 9,500 to 12,000 distinct CDR3 sequences, roughly 24% of which appear only once.

The source is a human donor who had recovered from COVID-19. The sample here was CD4+ T cells from blood, cultured in vitro, taken after SARS-CoV-2 vaccination. The gene calls are TRBV5-1 and TRBJ2-5, with a tentative D call TRBD1 (6 bases). The chain's CDR3 is CASSSRGETQYF. CDR3 in DNA: TGCGCCAGCAGCTCCAGGGGAGAGACCCAGTACTTC. The full variable domain, its missing parts supplied by reference TRBV5-1 and TRBJ2-5, is KAGVTQTPRYLIKTRGQQVTLSCSPISGHRSVSWYQQTPGQGLQFLFEYFSETQRNKGNFPGRFSGRQFSNSRSEMNVSTLELGDSALYLCASSSRGETQYFGPGTRLLVL.